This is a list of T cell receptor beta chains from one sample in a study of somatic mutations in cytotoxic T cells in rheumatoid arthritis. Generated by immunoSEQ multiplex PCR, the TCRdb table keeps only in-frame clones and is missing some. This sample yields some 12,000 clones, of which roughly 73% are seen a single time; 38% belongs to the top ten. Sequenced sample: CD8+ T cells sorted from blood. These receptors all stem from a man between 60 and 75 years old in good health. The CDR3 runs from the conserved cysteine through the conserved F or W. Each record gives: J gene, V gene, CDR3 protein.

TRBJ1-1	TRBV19	CASSIDRAEAFF
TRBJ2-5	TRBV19	CASSPRLGGETQYF
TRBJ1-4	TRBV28	CASSPTSDRVDEKLFF
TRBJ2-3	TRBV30	CAWSTQRDWTDTQYF
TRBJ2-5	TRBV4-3	CASSQWRAGGETQYF
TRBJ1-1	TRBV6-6	CASRLQVNTEAFF
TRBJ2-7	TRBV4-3	CASSQDWTRTYEQYF
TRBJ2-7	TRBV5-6	CASSSPRQGDYEQYF
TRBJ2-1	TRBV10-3	CAIIAGTGFNEQFF
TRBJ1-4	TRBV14	CASSQEGTGGETNEKLFF
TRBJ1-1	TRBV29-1	CSVEENTEAFF
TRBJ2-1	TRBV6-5	CASSKRESYNEQFF
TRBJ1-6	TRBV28	CASSSGTDSYNSPLHF
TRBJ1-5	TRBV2	CASRAMGSNQPQHF
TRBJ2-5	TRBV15	CATSRDSPQETQYF
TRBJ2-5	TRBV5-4	CASSLAGLVREQTQYF
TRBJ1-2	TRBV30	CAWAQTGEGGYTF
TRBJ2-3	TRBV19	CASEGDTQYF
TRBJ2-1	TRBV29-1	CSVEGGSGSSYNEQFF
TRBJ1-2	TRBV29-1	CSVEDSAGTGYTF